The next 20 T cell receptor beta chains were all read from a single sample in a study of T cells in Graves' hyperthyroidism and ophthalmopathy. TCR beta CDR3 region amplification was performed from RNA transcripts. Using the HTBI primer set, a first-round RT-PCR was run on the TCR CDR3. TCRdb re-called the multiplex PCR reads through MiXCR, storing one row per CDR3 protein. The sample has around 600,000 distinct CDR3 sequences, around 15% seen once; the top ten hold around 3.5%. The sequenced sample was blood. The receptors stem from a woman aged 40 to 50 with Graves' ophthalmopathy.

This chain joins TRBV15 and TRBJ1-5; 8 bases map to TRBD1. Germline loops: CDR1 LNHNV, CDR2 YYDKDF (reference sequence). This CDR3 is built from 15 residues. The junction had 9 bases not matched to a gene; V was cut back by 6 bases and J by 5 bases. As DNA, the CDR3 is TGTGCCACCAGGGTCGGGACAGGTGAATATCAGCCCCAGCATTTT. Its translation is CATRVGTGEYQPQHF.

This chain links TRBV20-1 with TRBJ2-4, with unresolved D. With 5 bases removed from V and 1 base from J, the gap between germline ends came to 15 bases. This CDR3 is built from 15 residues. Germline values: CDR1 DFQATT, CDR2 SNEGSKA (reference sequence). The CDR3 coding sequence is TGCAGTGCTTCCGGCGGTCCCGGGGCCAAAAACATTCAGTACTTC. This codes for CSASGGPGAKNIQYF.

This clonotype has a handful of counts. The chain recombines TRBV29-1 with TRBJ2-6, with TRBD1 identical over 12 bases. Looked up from germline, CDR1 is SQVTM and CDR2 is ANQGSEA. After removal of 6 bases from V and 3 bases from J, the junction contained 15 bases not matched to a gene. This CDR3 has 19 amino acids. Here the CDR3 reads CSVATPRDRGLGGANVLTF. CDR3 bases: TGCAGCGTCGCAACTCCCCGGGACAGGGGGCTAGGTGGGGCCAACGTCCTGACTTTC.

This rearrangement joins TRBV7-3 to TRBJ1-4; D uncertain. Germline lookup yields CDR1 SGHTA and CDR2 FQGTGA. The CDR3 loop spans 14 amino acids. Trimming left V 5 bases short and J 3 bases short, with 10 bases between. Here the CDR3 DNA reads TGTGCCAGCAGCCCTGACGGGGCTAATGAAAAACTGTTTTTT. Its translation is CASSPDGANEKLFF.

This clonotype was detected ten times or more. The chain employs TRBV18 and TRBJ2-1; D unclear. Germline V gene lookup returns CDR1 KGHSH and CDR2 LQKENI. Between the trimmed V and J ends, which lost 3 bases and 6 bases, there was a span of 9 bases. This CDR3 spans 13 amino acids. In nucleotides, the CDR3 is TGTGCCAGCTCACCCGACTTGAGCAATGAGCAGTTCTTC. Protein sequence: CASSPDLSNEQFF.

In this sample, this clonotype turned up a few times. The chain is built from TRBV20-1 and TRBJ2-7; 10 nucleotides line up with TRBD2. V dropped 4 bases and J dropped 2; count of bases not matched to a gene: 11. The CDR3 has 16 amino acids. CDR1 and CDR2 from the germline V gene are DFQATT and SNEGSKA (reference sequence). The CDR3 loop reads CSANPIPSGGTYEQYF. The CDR3 nucleotides are TGCAGTGCTAACCCTATCCCTAGCGGGGGTACCTACGAGCAGTACTTC.

The V and J genes are TRBV12-3 or TRBV12-4 and TRBJ2-5, with 9 bases that match TRBD2. CDR3 length: 13 amino acids. Trimming took 8 bases from V and 1 from J; bases not matched to a gene: 2. CDR3 region: CASGLAPQETQYF. The CDR3 DNA follows: TGTGCCAGCGGACTAGCGCCCCAAGAGACCCAGTACTTC.

This clonotype has more than one count but fewer than ten. J is TRBJ1-5 and V is TRBV15; 11 nucleotides agree with TRBD1. Unmatched junction bases numbered 2, after V lost 1 base and J lost 6 bases. The germline V gene encodes CDR1 LNHNV and CDR2 YYDKDF (reference sequence). This CDR3 region has 15 residues. In nucleotides, the CDR3 is TGTGCCACCAGCAGAGCGGGACAGGGGGGTCAGCCCCAGCATTTT. Translating gives CATSRAGQGGQPQHF.

This clonotype was counted ten times or more. This chain links TRBV20-1 with TRBJ2-5; D gene unclear. The germline gives CDR1 DFQATT, CDR2 SNEGSKA (reference sequence). Between the trimmed V and J ends, which lost 0 bases and 3 bases, there was a span of 20 bases. The CDR3 runs to 17 residues. The CDR3 loop is CSARDKGQVNWKETQYF. CDR3 DNA: TGCAGTGCTAGAGATAAGGGTCAGGTTAATTGGAAAGAGACCCAGTACTTC.

This clonotype was observed a handful of times. The chain has TRBV12-3 or TRBV12-4 and TRBJ2-3, with a possible D match to TRBD2 (5 bases). The CDR3 consists of 17 residues. Trimming stripped 6 bases from V and 2 bases from J, with 21 bases between. CDR3 DNA sequence: TGTGCCAGCAGCCCCAGAGGGAGCAACGGATTCACAGATACGCAGTATTTT. Protein product: CASSPRGSNGFTDTQYF.

This clonotype occurred many times. This chain connects TRBV2 to TRBJ2-1; 10 bases fit TRBD2. Trimming at V came to 7 bases and at J to 3 bases, leaving 12 bases not matched to a gene. The CDR3 consists of 17 residues. Germline V CDR1 and CDR2: SNHLY, FYNNEI. The CDR3 coding sequence is TGTGCCAGCACGAGGAGGGCCGGGACTAGCGACTACAATGAGCAGTTCTTC. It encodes CASTRRAGTSDYNEQFF.

This clonotype has a count of ten or more. The chain recombines TRBV5-1 with TRBJ1-1; TRBD1 agrees at 9 bases. The CDR3 spans 16 residues. V shed 4 bases and J 6 bases; nucleotides not matched to a gene: 13. Germline CDR1 and CDR2: SGHRS and YFSETQ. CDR3 in amino acids: CASSILPGQGVAEAFF. The DNA of the CDR3 is TGCGCCAGCAGCATACTACCGGGACAGGGTGTGGCTGAAGCTTTCTTT. Variable domain in full (rest from reference TRBV5-1 and TRBJ1-1): KAGVTQTPRYLIKTRGQQVTLSCSPISGHRSVSWYQQTPGQGLQFLFEYFSETQRNKGNFPGRFSGRQFSNSRSEMNVSTLELGDSALYLCASSILPGQGVAEAFFGQGTRLTVV.

V usage is TRBV6-1 and J usage is TRBJ2-7; 12 bases align to TRBD2. Germline trimming cut 3 bases from V and 2 bases from J; bases unmatched to any gene: 2. This CDR3 comprises 15 residues. In germline, CDR1 is MNHNS, CDR2 SASEGT. This chain's CDR3 is CASSELAGGAYEQYF. The CDR3, as DNA: TGTGCCAGCAGTGAGCTAGCGGGAGGGGCCTACGAGCAGTACTTC.

The V and J genes are TRBV9 and TRBJ2-3; TRBD2 agrees at 8 bases. The germline CDR1 and CDR2 sequences are SGDLS and YYNGEE. The ends lost 0 bases at V and 4 bases at J; junction bases unmatched: 4. CDR3 size: 15 residues. This CDR3 reads CASSVAGGKSDTQYF. Here the CDR3 DNA reads TGTGCCAGCAGCGTAGCGGGAGGGAAGTCAGATACGCAGTATTTT.

This clonotype was counted only a few times. The rearrangement links TRBV7-9 to TRBJ1-1; TRBD1 matches at 8 bases. The CDR3 contains 14 residues. V was pared by 3 bases and J by 5 bases, with 5 bases of the junction left unmatched. CDR1 is SEHNR and CDR2 is FQNEAQ in the germline V gene (reference sequence). CDR3 protein: CASSFGTGITEAFF. The CDR3 nucleotides are TGTGCCAGCAGCTTCGGGACAGGAATAACTGAAGCTTTCTTT.

The chain couples TRBV18 to TRBJ2-7; D is unresolved. Trimming shortened V by 5 bases and J by 3 bases, and 14 bases separated the two germline ends. There are 14 residues in the CDR3. Germline values: CDR1 KGHSH, CDR2 LQKENI. CDR3 DNA sequence: TGTGCCAGCTCATCTTTTGGGTCAGTCTACGAGCAGTACTTC. Amino acids: CASSSFGSVYEQYF. The full variable domain, with the rest looked up from reference TRBV18 and TRBJ2-7, is NAGVMQNPRHLVRRRGQEARLRCSPMKGHSHVYWYRQLPEEGLKFMVYLQKENIIDESGMPKERFSAEFPKEGPSILRIQQVVRGDSAAYFCASSSFGSVYEQYFGPGTRLTVT.

There are many counts of this clonotype. The J gene is TRBJ2-7, the V gene TRBV6-1; 12 bases agree with TRBD2. The junction had 6 bases not matched to a gene; V was cut back by 4 bases and J by 5 bases. Germline V gene sequence: CDR1 MNHNS, CDR2 SASEGT. This CDR3 comprises 15 residues. The CDR3 sequence: CASSVRTSGNHEQYF. The CDR3 nucleotides read TGTGCCAGCAGTGTCAGGACTAGCGGGAACCACGAGCAGTACTTC.

Concerning this clonotype itself: A much larger clone differs by one base, so this may be a read error. The genes are TRBV6-4 and TRBJ1-2; TRBD1 is a possible D gene (5 bases). The germline gives CDR1 MRHNA, CDR2 SNTAGT. CDR3 length equals 15 residues. DNA for the CDR3: TGTGCCAGCAGTTCCAGGGCGTGGGGTAACTATGGCTACAGCTTC. Amino acids: CASSSRAWGNYGYSF.

This clonotype was detected many times. The genes are TRBV5-1 and TRBJ1-4; TRBD1 matches 8 bases. The CDR3 loop spans 15 amino acids. The junction had 10 bases not matched to a gene; V was cut back by 4 bases and J by 8 bases. The germline V gene has CDR1 SGHRS and CDR2 YFSETQ. The CDR3 sequence is CASSPGQGGREKLFF. CDR3 DNA: TGCGCCAGCAGCCCTGGACAGGGTGGTCGGGAAAAACTGTTTTTT.

This sequence joins TRBV5-1 and TRBJ2-7, with D possibly being TRBD1 (5 bases). From germline, CDR1 is SGHRS and CDR2 YFSETQ. With 7 bases removed from V and 2 bases from J, the gap between germline ends came to 10 bases. CDR3 length: 12 amino acids. CDR3 sequence reads: CASYRTPYEQYF. CDR3 DNA: TGCGCCAGCTACAGGACACCCTACGAGCAGTACTTC.